The 2 T cell receptor beta chains in this list originate from one sample, sequenced in a study of blood T cell repertoires in COVID-19. Produced via immunoSEQ multiplex PCR; TCRdb's table is partial and in-frame only. The table records 200,000 to 250,000 clones, around 90% of them present only once. The sequenced sample consisted of peripheral blood. These receptors all stem from a man between 60 and 75 years old who had recovered from COVID-19.

This clone has a handful of counts. V and J are TRBV21-1 and TRBJ1-1. TRBV21-1 is a listed pseudogene. The CDR3 contains 15 residues. CDR3 DNA sequence: TGTGCCAGCAGCAAAGCGAAAGGGGGGGTGGCTGAAGCTTTCTTT. Translated, it gives CASSKAKGGVAEAFF.

The V gene is TRBV6-6, the J gene TRBJ1-2; D not resolved. CDR1 is MNHNY and CDR2 is SVGAGI in the germline V gene (reference sequence). The CDR3 length is 15 residues. V lost 0 bases and J 8 bases, leaving 16 bases between the germline ends. The CDR3 is CASSYSGIAGGGYTF. As DNA, the CDR3 is TGTGCCAGCAGTTACTCTGGGATCGCTGGCGGGGGCTACACCTTC.